This T cell receptor beta chain was documented in a study of blood T cell repertoires in COVID-19. As for the study in general: Spain, Italy and the United States supplied samples that represented acute and convalescent COVID-19.

Original processing methods: Counts of nucleated cells, estimated from reference gene primer amplification, were obtained. Assay used: immunoSEQ multiplex PCR; TCRdb lists only in-frame clones, some missing. V and J calls and clone size are given by that table; D and trimming were obtained from the DNA. The sample lists 80,000 or so clones; roughly nine tenths were seen once. Trimming removed 4 bases from V and 6 bases from J, with 7 bases in between. The CDR3 runs to 12 residues. Germline CDR1 is LNHDA and CDR2 is SQIVND (reference sequence). Sequenced input: peripheral blood. The V gene is TRBV19, the J gene TRBJ1-5; no clear D gene. This receptor was identified in a man aged 50 to 60 with acute or convalescent COVID-19. The CDR3, as DNA: TGTGCCAGTAGTACCGAGATTCAGCCCCAGCATTTT. Its translation is CASSTEIQPQHF.